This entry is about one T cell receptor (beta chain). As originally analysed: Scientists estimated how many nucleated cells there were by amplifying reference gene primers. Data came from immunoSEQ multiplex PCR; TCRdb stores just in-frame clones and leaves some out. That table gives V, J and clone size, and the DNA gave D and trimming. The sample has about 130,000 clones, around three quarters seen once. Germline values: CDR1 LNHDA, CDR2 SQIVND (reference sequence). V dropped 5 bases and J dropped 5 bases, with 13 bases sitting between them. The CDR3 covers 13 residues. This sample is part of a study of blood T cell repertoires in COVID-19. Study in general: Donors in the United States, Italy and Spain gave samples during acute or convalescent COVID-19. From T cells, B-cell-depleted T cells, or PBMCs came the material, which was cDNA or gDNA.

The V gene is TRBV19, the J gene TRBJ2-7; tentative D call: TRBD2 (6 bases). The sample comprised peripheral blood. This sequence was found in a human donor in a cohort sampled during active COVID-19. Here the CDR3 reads CASSVREEDEQYF. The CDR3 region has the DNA TGTGCCAGTAGTGTCAGGGAGGAGGACGAGCAGTACTTC.